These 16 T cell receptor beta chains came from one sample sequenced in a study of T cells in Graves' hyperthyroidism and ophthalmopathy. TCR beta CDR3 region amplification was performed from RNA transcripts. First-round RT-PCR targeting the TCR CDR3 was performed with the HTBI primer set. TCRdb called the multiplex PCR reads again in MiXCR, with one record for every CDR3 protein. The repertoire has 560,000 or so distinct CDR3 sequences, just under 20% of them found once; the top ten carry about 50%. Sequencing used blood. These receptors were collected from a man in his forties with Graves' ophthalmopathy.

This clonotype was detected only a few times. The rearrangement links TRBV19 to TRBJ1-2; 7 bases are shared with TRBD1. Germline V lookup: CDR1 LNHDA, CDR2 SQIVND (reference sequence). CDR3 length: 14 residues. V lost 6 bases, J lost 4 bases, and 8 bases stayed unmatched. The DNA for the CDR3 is TGTGCCAGTAGACCAAGGACAGGAGCCTATGGCTACACCTTC. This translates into CASRPRTGAYGYTF.

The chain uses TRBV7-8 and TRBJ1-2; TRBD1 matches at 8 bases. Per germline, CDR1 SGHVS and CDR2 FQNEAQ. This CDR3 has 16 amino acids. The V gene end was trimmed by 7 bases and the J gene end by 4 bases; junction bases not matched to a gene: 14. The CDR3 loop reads CASTLGGTGKLYGYTF. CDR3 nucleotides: TGTGCCAGCACCCTTGGGGGGACAGGAAAGCTCTATGGCTACACCTTC. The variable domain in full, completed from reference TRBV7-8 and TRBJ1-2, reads GAGVSQSPRYKVAKRGQDVALRCDPISGHVSLFWYQQALGQGPEFLTYFQNEAQLDKSGLPSDRFFAERPEGSVSTLKIQRTQQEDSAVYLCASTLGGTGKLYGYTFGSGTRLTVV.

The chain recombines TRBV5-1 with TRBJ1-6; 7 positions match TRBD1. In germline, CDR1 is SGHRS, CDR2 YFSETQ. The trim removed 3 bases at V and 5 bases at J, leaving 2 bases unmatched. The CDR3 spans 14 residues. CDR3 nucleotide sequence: TGCGCCAGCAGCTATGGGACAGATAATTCACCCCTCCACTTT. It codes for CASSYGTDNSPLHF.

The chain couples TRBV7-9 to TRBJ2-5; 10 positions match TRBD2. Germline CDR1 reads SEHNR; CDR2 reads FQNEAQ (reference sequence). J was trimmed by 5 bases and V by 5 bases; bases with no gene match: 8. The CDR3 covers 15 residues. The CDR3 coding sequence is TGTGCCAGCAGCGCCGGAGCGGGGGGGTGGGAGACCCAGTACTTC. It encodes CASSAGAGGWETQYF.

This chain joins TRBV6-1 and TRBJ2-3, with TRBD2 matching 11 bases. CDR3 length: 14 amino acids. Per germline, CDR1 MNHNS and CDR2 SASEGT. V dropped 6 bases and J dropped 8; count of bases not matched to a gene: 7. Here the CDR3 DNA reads TGTGCCAGCAGAAGTCTAGCGGGAGGCGGTACGCAGTATTTT. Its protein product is CASRSLAGGGTQYF.

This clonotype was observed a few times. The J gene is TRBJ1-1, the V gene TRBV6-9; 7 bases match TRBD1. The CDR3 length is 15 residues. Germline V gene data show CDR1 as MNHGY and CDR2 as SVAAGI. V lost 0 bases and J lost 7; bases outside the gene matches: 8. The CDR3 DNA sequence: TGTGCCAGCAGTTATTCGGCAGGGGGAAGCGGTGAAGCTTTCTTT. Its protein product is CASSYSAGGSGEAFF.

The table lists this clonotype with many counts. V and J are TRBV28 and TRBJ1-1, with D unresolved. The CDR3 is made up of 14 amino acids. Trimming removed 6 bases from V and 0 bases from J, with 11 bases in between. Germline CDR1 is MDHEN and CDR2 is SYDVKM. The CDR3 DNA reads TGTGCCAGCAGCACCCGGAGATTGAACACTGAAGCTTTCTTT. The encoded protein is CASSTRRLNTEAFF.

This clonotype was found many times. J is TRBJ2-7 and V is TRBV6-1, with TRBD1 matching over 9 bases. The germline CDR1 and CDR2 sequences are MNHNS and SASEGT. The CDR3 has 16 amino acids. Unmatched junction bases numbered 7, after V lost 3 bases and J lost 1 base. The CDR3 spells CASSDRGQGTSYEQYF. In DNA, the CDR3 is TGTGCCAGCAGTGATCGGGGACAGGGAACTTCCTACGAGCAGTACTTC.

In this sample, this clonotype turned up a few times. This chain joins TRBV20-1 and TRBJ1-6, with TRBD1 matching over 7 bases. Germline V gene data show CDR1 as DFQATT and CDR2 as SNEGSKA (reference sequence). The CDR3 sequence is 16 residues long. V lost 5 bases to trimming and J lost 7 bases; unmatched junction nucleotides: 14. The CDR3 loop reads CSAPLSIDRANSPLHF. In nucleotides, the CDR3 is TGCAGTGCTCCCCTATCCATAGACAGGGCGAATTCACCCCTCCACTTT.

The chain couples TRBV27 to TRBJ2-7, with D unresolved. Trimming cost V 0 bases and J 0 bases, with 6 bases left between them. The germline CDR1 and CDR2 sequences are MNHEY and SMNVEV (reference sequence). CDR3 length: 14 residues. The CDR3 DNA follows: TGTGCCAGCAGTTTATCGCCAGCCTCCTACGAGCAGTACTTC. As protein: CASSLSPASYEQYF.

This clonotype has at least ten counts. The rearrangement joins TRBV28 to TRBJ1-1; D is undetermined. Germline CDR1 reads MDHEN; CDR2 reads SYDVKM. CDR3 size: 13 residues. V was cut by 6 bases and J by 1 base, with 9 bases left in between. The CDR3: CASRPPKNTEAFF. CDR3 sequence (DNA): TGTGCCAGCAGACCCCCCAAGAACACTGAAGCTTTCTTT.

As DNA, the CDR3 is TGTGCCAGCAGCCCAGAGGTCGGGGGAAACACCATATATTTT. It encodes CASSPEVGGNTIYF. This chain uses TRBV9 with TRBJ1-3; D not certain. Germline lookup yields CDR1 SGDLS and CDR2 YYNGEE. Trimming removed 4 bases from V and 4 bases from J, with 12 bases in between. The CDR3 covers 14 residues.

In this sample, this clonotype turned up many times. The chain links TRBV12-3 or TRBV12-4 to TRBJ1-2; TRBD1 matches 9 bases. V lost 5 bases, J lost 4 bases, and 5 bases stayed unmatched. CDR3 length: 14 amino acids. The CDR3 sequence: CASSARDRVYGYTF. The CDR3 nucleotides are TGTGCCAGCAGTGCCCGGGACAGGGTCTATGGCTACACCTTC.

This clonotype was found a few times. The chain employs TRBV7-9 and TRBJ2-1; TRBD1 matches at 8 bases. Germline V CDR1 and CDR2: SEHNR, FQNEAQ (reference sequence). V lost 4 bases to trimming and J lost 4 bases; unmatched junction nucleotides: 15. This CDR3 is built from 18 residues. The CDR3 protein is CASSSGTGEDLLYNEQFF. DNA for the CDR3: TGTGCCAGCAGCTCCGGGACAGGAGAAGACCTACTATACAATGAGCAGTTCTTC.

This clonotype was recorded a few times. As DNA, the CDR3 is TGTGCCTGGAGTGTATCATCAGATACGCAGTATTTT. Translated: CAWSVSSDTQYF. The chain carries TRBV30 and TRBJ2-3; D call uncertain. The germline CDR1 and CDR2 sequences are GTSNPN and SVGIG (reference sequence). Trimming took 0 bases from V and 4 from J, leaving 5 bases between them. There are 12 residues in the CDR3.

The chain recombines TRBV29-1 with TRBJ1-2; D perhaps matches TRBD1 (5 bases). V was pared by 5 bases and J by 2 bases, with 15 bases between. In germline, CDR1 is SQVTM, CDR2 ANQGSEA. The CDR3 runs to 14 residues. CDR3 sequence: CSVTGMTVNYGYTF. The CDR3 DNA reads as TGCAGCGTTACCGGGATGACAGTAAACTATGGCTACACCTTC.